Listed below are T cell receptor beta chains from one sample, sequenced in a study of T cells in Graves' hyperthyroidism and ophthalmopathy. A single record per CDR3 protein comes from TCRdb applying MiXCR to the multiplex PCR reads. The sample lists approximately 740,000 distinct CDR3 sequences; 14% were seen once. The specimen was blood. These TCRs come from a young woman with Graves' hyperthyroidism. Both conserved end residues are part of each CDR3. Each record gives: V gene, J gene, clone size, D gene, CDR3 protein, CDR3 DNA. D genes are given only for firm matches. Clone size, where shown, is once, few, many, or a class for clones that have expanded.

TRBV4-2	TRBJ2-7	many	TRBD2	CASSQEWRTSGIYEQYF	TGTGCCAGCAGCCAAGAGTGGAGGACTAGCGGGATCTACGAGCAGTACTTC
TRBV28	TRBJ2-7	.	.	CASSLLLAPAYEQYF	TGTGCCAGCAGTTTACTGCTAGCGCCAGCCTACGAGCAGTACTTC
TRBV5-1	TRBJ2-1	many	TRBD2	CASSFGSSGYNEQFF	TGCGCCAGCAGCTTCGGGTCTAGCGGTTACAATGAGCAGTTCTTC
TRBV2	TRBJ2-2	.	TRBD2	CASRGVLAGMGELFF	TGTGCCAGCAGGGGCGTTCTAGCGGGAATGGGGGAGCTGTTTTTT
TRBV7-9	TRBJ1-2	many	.	CASSHSLGGSGYTF	TGTGCCAGCAGCCACAGCCTGGGCGGGAGTGGCTACACCTTC
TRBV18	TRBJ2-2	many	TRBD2	CASSPASGVHTGELFF	TGTGCCAGCTCACCAGCTAGCGGGGTCCACACCGGGGAGCTGTTTTTT
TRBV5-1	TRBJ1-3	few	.	CASSPGTSGNTIYF	TGCGCCAGCAGCCCCGGGACATCCGGAAACACCATATATTTT
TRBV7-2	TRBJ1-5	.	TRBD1	CASSSGPGQGRGQRLQPQHF	TGTGCCAGCAGCTCTGGGCCGGGACAGGGGCGGGGGCAGCGGTTGCAGCCCCAGCATTTT
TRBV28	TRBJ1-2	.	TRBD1	CVSSSLIRQGALGYTF	TGTGTCAGCAGTTCCCTCATACGACAGGGGGCTTTGGGCTACACCTTC
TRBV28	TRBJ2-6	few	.	CASSTSRRANVLTF	TGTGCCAGCAGTACAAGTCGTCGGGCCAACGTCCTGACTTTC
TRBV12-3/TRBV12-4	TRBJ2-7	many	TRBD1	CASSFGTAEQYF	TGTGCCAGCAGTTTTGGGACAGCCGAGCAGTACTTC
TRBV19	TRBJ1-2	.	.	CASSNHGLDGYTF	TGTGCCAGTAGTAATCACGGACTCGATGGCTACACCTTC
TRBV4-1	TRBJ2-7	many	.	CASSQVPGYEQYF	TGCGCCAGCAGCCAAGTACCAGGTTACGAGCAGTACTTC
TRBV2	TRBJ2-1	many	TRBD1	CASRDRGVSYNEQFF	TGTGCCAGCAGGGACAGGGGGGTGTCTTACAATGAGCAGTTCTTC
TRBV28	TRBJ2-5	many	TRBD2	CASTRTSTQETQYF	TGTGCCAGCACCAGGACTAGCACCCAAGAGACCCAGTACTTC
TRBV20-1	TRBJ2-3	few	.	CSASPGFSQGQAQYF	TGCAGTGCTAGCCCGGGATTCAGCCAAGGTCAGGCGCAGTATTTT
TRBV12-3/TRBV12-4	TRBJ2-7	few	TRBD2	CASSLRRLAEDEQYF	TGTGCCAGCAGTTTACGCCGACTAGCAGAGGACGAGCAGTACTTC
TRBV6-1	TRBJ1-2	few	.	CASSSRGSPNYGYTF	TGTGCCAGCAGTTCCCGGGGGAGCCCTAACTATGGCTACACCTTC
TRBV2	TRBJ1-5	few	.	CASSAGLAGVTDTQHF	TGTGCCAGCAGTGCGGGACTAGCGGGAGTCACAGATACGCAGCATTTT
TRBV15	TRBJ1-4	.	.	CATSRDSRGLAEKLFF	TGTGCCACCAGCAGGGATTCGCGGGGTTTGGCTGAAAAACTGTTTTTT
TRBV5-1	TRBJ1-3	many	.	CASSLDGQQKGNTIYF	TGCGCCAGCAGCTTGGACGGGCAGCAGAAAGGAAACACCATATATTTT
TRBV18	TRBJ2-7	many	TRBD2	CASSPATSGRGYEQYF	TGTGCCAGCTCACCAGCTACTAGCGGGCGCGGCTACGAGCAGTACTTC
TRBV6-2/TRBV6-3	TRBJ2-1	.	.	CASSYSSSGVTEQFF	TGTGCCAGCAGTTACTCGTCGTCGGGAGTGACTGAGCAGTTCTTC
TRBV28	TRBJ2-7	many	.	CASSIINPGHEQYF	TGTGCCAGCAGTATAATCAACCCGGGCCACGAGCAGTACTTC
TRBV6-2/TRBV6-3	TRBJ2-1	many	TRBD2	CAISSWLAGGGEQFF	TGTGCCATCTCCTCGTGGCTAGCGGGAGGAGGGGAGCAGTTCTTC
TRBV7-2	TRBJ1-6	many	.	CASSLTGHYNSPLHF	TGTGCCAGCAGCTTAACGGGGCACTATAATTCACCCCTCCACTTT
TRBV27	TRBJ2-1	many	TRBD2	CASTSYGGGYNEQFF	TGTGCCAGCACCTCTTACGGGGGAGGGTACAATGAGCAGTTCTTC
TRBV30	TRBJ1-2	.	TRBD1	CAAPLRQGSNYGYTF	TGTGCCGCACCCTTAAGACAGGGCAGTAACTATGGCTACACCTTC
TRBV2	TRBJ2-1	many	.	CASHGSRGNEQFF	TGTGCCAGCCACGGGTCCAGGGGAAATGAGCAGTTCTTC
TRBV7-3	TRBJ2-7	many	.	CASSSQPGQHEQYF	TGTGCCAGCAGCTCTCAACCTGGACAGCACGAGCAGTACTTC
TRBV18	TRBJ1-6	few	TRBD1	CASSPKSTGGMSPLHF	TGTGCCAGCTCACCAAAATCAACAGGGGGCATGTCACCCCTCCACTTT
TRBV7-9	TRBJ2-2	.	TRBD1	CASSLEDRGRGELFF	TGTGCCAGCAGCTTGGAAGACAGGGGGCGTGGGGAGCTGTTTTTT
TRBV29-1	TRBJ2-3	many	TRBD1	CSVERDSYTQYF	TGCAGCGTTGAAAGGGACAGCTATACGCAGTATTTT
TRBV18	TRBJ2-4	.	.	CASSPRPMDSTGAKNIQYF	TGTGCCAGCTCACCGAGACCTATGGACTCGACGGGGGCCAAAAACATTCAGTACTTC
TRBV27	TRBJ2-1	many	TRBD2	CASSLLGLAGDNEQFF	TGTGCCAGCAGTTTACTCGGACTAGCGGGTGACAATGAGCAGTTCTTC
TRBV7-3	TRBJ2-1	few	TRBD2	CASSSLAGRENEQFF	TGTGCCAGCAGCTCGTTAGCGGGAAGGGAAAATGAGCAGTTCTTC
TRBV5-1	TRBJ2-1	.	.	CASSLGDLQFF	TGCGCCAGCAGCTTGGGGGACCTCCAGTTCTTC
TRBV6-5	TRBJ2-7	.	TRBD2	CASSYPSLAGNNEQYF	TGTGCCAGCAGTTACCCATCACTAGCGGGAAACAATGAGCAGTACTTC
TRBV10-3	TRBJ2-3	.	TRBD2	CAISTREGRTDTQYF	TGTGCCATCAGTACGCGGGAGGGCCGGACAGATACGCAGTATTTT
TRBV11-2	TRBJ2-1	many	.	CASSAHPGGGLVDEQFF	TGTGCCAGCAGCGCCCACCCGGGAGGGGGCTTAGTGGATGAGCAGTTCTTC
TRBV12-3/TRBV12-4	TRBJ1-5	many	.	CASSPGPRSNQPQHF	TGTGCCAGCAGTCCGGGACCTCGTAGCAATCAGCCCCAGCATTTT
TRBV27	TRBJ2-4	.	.	CASSLSTPRDIQYF	TGTGCCAGCAGTTTATCGACCCCACGGGACATTCAGTACTTC
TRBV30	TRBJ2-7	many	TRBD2	CAWTPGGEQYF	TGTGCCTGGACACCGGGAGGCGAGCAGTACTTC
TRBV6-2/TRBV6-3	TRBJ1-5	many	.	CASSYSDSDNQPQHF	TGTGCCAGCAGTTACTCCGACAGTGACAATCAGCCCCAGCATTTT
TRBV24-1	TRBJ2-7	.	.	CATSDLRGWVYEQYF	TGTGCCACCAGTGATTTGCGGGGGTGGGTCTACGAGCAGTACTTC
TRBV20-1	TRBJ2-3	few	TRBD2	CSARPSGRARDTQYF	TGCAGTGCTAGACCCAGCGGGAGGGCCAGAGATACGCAGTATTTT
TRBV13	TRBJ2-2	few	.	CASSLTFQDAGELFF	TGTGCCAGCAGCCTCACATTTCAGGACGCCGGGGAGCTGTTTTTT
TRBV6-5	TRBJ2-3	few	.	CASSSSLASSWDTQYF	TGTGCCAGCAGTTCGTCCCTAGCGAGCAGTTGGGATACGCAGTATTTT